This is a list of T cell receptor beta chains from one sample in a study of T cells in Graves' hyperthyroidism and ophthalmopathy. Each CDR3 protein is one row after TCRdb ran MiXCR on the multiplex PCR reads. The top ten clones hold around 18% of a sample with hundreds of thousands of distinct CDR3 sequences, 16% of them seen once. Sequencing input: blood. These receptor sequences come from a young woman with Graves' hyperthyroidism. The CDR3 runs from the conserved cysteine through the conserved F or W. A D gene is named only where the DNA matches it firmly. Size values are once, few and many counts, or a class for expanded clones, and some rows have none.

d_call: TRBD1
j_call: TRBJ1-2
v_call: TRBV3-1
clone_size: many
cdr3_nt: TGTGCCAGCAGCCGATACGTCGGACAGGCCTATGGCTACACCTTC
cdr3_aa: CASSRYVGQAYGYTF

d_call: TRBD1
j_call: TRBJ1-5
v_call: TRBV2
clone_size: many
cdr3_nt: TGTGCCAGCGCCGCCAGGGGACAGGGGAGAGGTCAGCCCCAGCATTTT
cdr3_aa: CASAARGQGRGQPQHF

d_call: -
j_call: TRBJ2-7
v_call: TRBV4-2
clone_size: -
cdr3_nt: TGTGCCAGCAGCCAACTCGCTCCCTCCTACGAGCAGTACTTC
cdr3_aa: CASSQLAPSYEQYF

d_call: -
j_call: TRBJ2-7
v_call: TRBV20-1
clone_size: many
cdr3_nt: TGCAGTGCTCTCGACGGGGCCGAAGAGCAGTACTTC
cdr3_aa: CSALDGAEEQYF

d_call: -
j_call: TRBJ1-3
v_call: TRBV5-1
clone_size: -
cdr3_nt: TGCGCCAGCAGCTTGGCCGGTTCCCGATCCTCTGGAAACACCATATATTTT
cdr3_aa: CASSLAGSRSSGNTIYF

d_call: TRBD2
j_call: TRBJ2-5
v_call: TRBV3-1
clone_size: -
cdr3_nt: TGTGCCAGCAGCCAAGATCAACGGGAGGTAGAGACCCAGTACTTC
cdr3_aa: CASSQDQREVETQYF

d_call: TRBD1
j_call: TRBJ2-7
v_call: TRBV7-9
clone_size: many
cdr3_nt: TGTGCCAGCAGCTCGTTAGGACAGGGAGCCTACGAGCAGTACTTC
cdr3_aa: CASSSLGQGAYEQYF

d_call: -
j_call: TRBJ1-5
v_call: TRBV7-9
clone_size: once
cdr3_nt: TGTGCCAGCAGCTGGGCCGGGGGGAGCAATCAGCCCCAGCATTTT
cdr3_aa: CASSWAGGSNQPQHF

d_call: -
j_call: TRBJ2-5
v_call: TRBV18
clone_size: -
cdr3_nt: TGTGCCAGCCACCTCGGGACCGAAGAGACTCAGTACTTC
cdr3_aa: CASHLGTEETQYF

d_call: -
j_call: TRBJ2-7
v_call: TRBV12-3/TRBV12-4
clone_size: many
cdr3_nt: TGTGCCAGCAGTTTGGGCGGTCTTACCTACGAGCAGTACTTC
cdr3_aa: CASSLGGLTYEQYF

d_call: TRBD2
j_call: TRBJ2-1
v_call: TRBV20-1
clone_size: few
cdr3_nt: TGCAGTGCTGGAGCGGGAGGGCCCGCCAATGAGCAGTTCTTC
cdr3_aa: CSAGAGGPANEQFF

d_call: -
j_call: TRBJ1-1
v_call: TRBV15
clone_size: -
cdr3_nt: TGTGCCACCAGCAGAGGGGTTCGGGAGCCTGCTTTCTTT
cdr3_aa: CATSRGVREPAFF

d_call: TRBD1
j_call: TRBJ2-7
v_call: TRBV3-1
clone_size: few
cdr3_nt: TGTGCCAGCAGGCAAAAAGGGGGCAGCTCCTACGAGCAGTACTTC
cdr3_aa: CASRQKGGSSYEQYF

d_call: TRBD1
j_call: TRBJ2-7
v_call: TRBV3-1
clone_size: -
cdr3_nt: TGTGCCAGCAGCCAAAGGACAGGGGGCCACGAGCAGTACTTC
cdr3_aa: CASSQRTGGHEQYF

d_call: -
j_call: TRBJ2-5
v_call: TRBV10-3
clone_size: many
cdr3_nt: TGTGCCATCCTCGACGGGACCCAGTACTTC
cdr3_aa: CAILDGTQYF

d_call: TRBD2
j_call: TRBJ2-7
v_call: TRBV2
clone_size: few
cdr3_nt: TGTGCCAGCAGTGGGACTAGCGGGAGGTACAGCTACGAGCAGTACTTC
cdr3_aa: CASSGTSGRYSYEQYF

d_call: -
j_call: TRBJ2-5
v_call: TRBV6-1
clone_size: few
cdr3_nt: TGTGCCAGTGGAGAGGGGGGTGAGACCCAGTACTTC
cdr3_aa: CASGEGGETQYF

d_call: -
j_call: TRBJ2-7
v_call: TRBV12-3/TRBV12-4
clone_size: -
cdr3_nt: TGTGCCAGCAGTTCTAGTAACACTGCCTACGAGCAGTACTTC
cdr3_aa: CASSSSNTAYEQYF

d_call: -
j_call: TRBJ2-2
v_call: TRBV6-5
clone_size: -
cdr3_nt: TGTGCCAGCAGTTATATGAGTCCGGGTGTCGGTGGTACCGGGGAGCTGTTTTTT
cdr3_aa: CASSYMSPGVGGTGELFF

d_call: -
j_call: TRBJ2-7
v_call: TRBV20-1
clone_size: many
cdr3_nt: TGCAGTGCCCCATCCCCTGGGCGGTACGAGCAGTACTTC
cdr3_aa: CSAPSPGRYEQYF

d_call: TRBD1
j_call: TRBJ2-1
v_call: TRBV7-9
clone_size: many
cdr3_nt: TGTGCCAGCAGCTTAAGCTGGGGACAGGGGGCGAATGAGCAGTTCTTC
cdr3_aa: CASSLSWGQGANEQFF

d_call: TRBD2
j_call: TRBJ2-1
v_call: TRBV27
clone_size: -
cdr3_nt: TGTGCCAGCAGTTTCATTAGCCGTGGTCTAGCGGGAGGTAATGAGCAGTTCTTC
cdr3_aa: CASSFISRGLAGGNEQFF

d_call: TRBD1
j_call: TRBJ2-5
v_call: TRBV7-9
clone_size: many
cdr3_nt: TGTGCCAGCAGCTACCGAGAGGACAGGGGGGGTCAAGAGACCCAGTACTTC
cdr3_aa: CASSYREDRGGQETQYF

d_call: TRBD2
j_call: TRBJ2-3
v_call: TRBV5-4
clone_size: many
cdr3_nt: TGTGCCAGCAGCTACCTCCGCGCTGGGACTAGCGGCACAGATACGCAGTATTTT
cdr3_aa: CASSYLRAGTSGTDTQYF

d_call: TRBD2
j_call: TRBJ2-3
v_call: TRBV19
clone_size: few
cdr3_nt: TGTGCCAGTAGTCCGACTAGCGCAGATACGCAGTATTTT
cdr3_aa: CASSPTSADTQYF

d_call: TRBD1
j_call: TRBJ2-1
v_call: TRBV28
clone_size: -
cdr3_nt: TGTGCCAGCAGTTTCGGGGACAGCTCCTACAATGAGCAGTTCTTC
cdr3_aa: CASSFGDSSYNEQFF

d_call: -
j_call: TRBJ2-5
v_call: TRBV7-2
clone_size: many
cdr3_nt: TGTGCCAGCAGCTTAGGGACCACTACACAAGAGACCCAGTACTTC
cdr3_aa: CASSLGTTTQETQYF

d_call: -
j_call: TRBJ2-5
v_call: TRBV3-1
clone_size: -
cdr3_nt: TGTGCCAGCAGCCCATCCCCGCGGGAGACCCAGTACTTC
cdr3_aa: CASSPSPRETQYF

d_call: -
j_call: TRBJ2-1
v_call: TRBV6-5
clone_size: -
cdr3_nt: TGTGCCAGCAAAAGTTCGGGAGTATCCTACAATGAGCAGTTCTTC
cdr3_aa: CASKSSGVSYNEQFF

d_call: TRBD2
j_call: TRBJ2-3
v_call: TRBV12-3/TRBV12-4
clone_size: many
cdr3_nt: TGTGCCAGCACCCGACTAGCGGGAGGGCTCGGGGCTCGGGATACGCAGTATTTT
cdr3_aa: CASTRLAGGLGARDTQYF

d_call: -
j_call: TRBJ2-6
v_call: TRBV9
clone_size: -
cdr3_nt: TGTGCCAGCAGCCCTGAGGCTTGGTCTGGGGCCAACGTCCTGACTTTC
cdr3_aa: CASSPEAWSGANVLTF

d_call: -
j_call: TRBJ1-3
v_call: TRBV7-9
clone_size: -
cdr3_nt: TGTGCCAGCAGCTTAGGGGTTACCCCTGGAAACACCATATATTTT
cdr3_aa: CASSLGVTPGNTIYF

d_call: -
j_call: TRBJ2-2
v_call: TRBV4-3
clone_size: many
cdr3_nt: TGCGCCAGCAGCTCCCGGATCGCGAACACCGGGGAGCTGTTTTTT
cdr3_aa: CASSSRIANTGELFF

d_call: -
j_call: TRBJ1-2
v_call: TRBV12-3/TRBV12-4
clone_size: few
cdr3_nt: TGTGCCAGCAGTTTAGATGGGGGCCGCGGCTACACCTTC
cdr3_aa: CASSLDGGRGYTF

d_call: -
j_call: TRBJ2-7
v_call: TRBV11-2
clone_size: many
cdr3_nt: TGTGCCAGCAGCTTGGGGTTTGGCGGGCAGGGGCTTACCTACGAGCAGTACTTC
cdr3_aa: CASSLGFGGQGLTYEQYF

d_call: -
j_call: TRBJ1-1
v_call: TRBV19
clone_size: many
cdr3_nt: TGTGCCAGTAGGGGGGGAATTGGCACTGAAGCTTTCTTT
cdr3_aa: CASRGGIGTEAFF

d_call: -
j_call: TRBJ2-1
v_call: TRBV19
clone_size: few
cdr3_nt: TGTGCCAGTAGTCGGTATTCCGCCGAAGACAATGAGCAGTTCTTC
cdr3_aa: CASSRYSAEDNEQFF

d_call: TRBD2
j_call: TRBJ2-1
v_call: TRBV20-1
clone_size: -
cdr3_nt: TGCAGTGCTAGTCTGGCTAGCGGGAGGACTATCAATGAGCAGTTCTTC
cdr3_aa: CSASLASGRTINEQFF

d_call: -
j_call: TRBJ2-7
v_call: TRBV12-3/TRBV12-4
clone_size: -
cdr3_nt: TGTGCCAGCAGCCCCGCGGGTAGGGGACTCTACGAGCAGTACTTC
cdr3_aa: CASSPAGRGLYEQYF

d_call: TRBD2
j_call: TRBJ2-1
v_call: TRBV20-1
clone_size: -
cdr3_nt: TGCAGTGCTATACGAGCGGGAGGATACAATGAGCAGTTCTTC
cdr3_aa: CSAIRAGGYNEQFF

d_call: -
j_call: TRBJ2-3
v_call: TRBV5-1
clone_size: -
cdr3_nt: TGCGCCAGCAAGGCCGTAGTGGGGGCAGATACGCAGTATTTT
cdr3_aa: CASKAVVGADTQYF

d_call: -
j_call: TRBJ2-3
v_call: TRBV10-3
clone_size: -
cdr3_nt: TGTGCCATCAGTGACCACATCCCGGGGCCAGATACGCAGTATTTT
cdr3_aa: CAISDHIPGPDTQYF

d_call: -
j_call: TRBJ2-2
v_call: TRBV7-3
clone_size: -
cdr3_nt: TGTGCCAGCAGCTTATTAGCAGGAGGTCCCTCGATCACCGGGGAGCTGTTTTTT
cdr3_aa: CASSLLAGGPSITGELFF

d_call: TRBD2
j_call: TRBJ2-1
v_call: TRBV5-6
clone_size: -
cdr3_nt: TGTGCCAGCAGCTTGGCTGGTAGCGGGATCGACAATGAGCAGTTCTTC
cdr3_aa: CASSLAGSGIDNEQFF

d_call: TRBD2
j_call: TRBJ2-2
v_call: TRBV28
clone_size: many
cdr3_nt: TGTGCCAGCCGCTTGTTAGCGGGAGCCGGGGAGCTGTTTTTT
cdr3_aa: CASRLLAGAGELFF

d_call: -
j_call: TRBJ2-7
v_call: TRBV24-1
clone_size: -
cdr3_nt: TGTGCCACCAGTGATTTAAAGGACCGAGGGGAGCAGTACTTC
cdr3_aa: CATSDLKDRGEQYF

d_call: -
j_call: TRBJ1-1
v_call: TRBV20-1
clone_size: many
cdr3_nt: TGCAGTGCTAGACCGCCGACGGGGGCCACTGAAGCTTTCTTT
cdr3_aa: CSARPPTGATEAFF

d_call: -
j_call: TRBJ2-3
v_call: TRBV12-3/TRBV12-4
clone_size: many
cdr3_nt: TGTGCCAGCACCGAATCCCGGCCCTCCCTTTCCACAGATACGCAGTATTTT
cdr3_aa: CASTESRPSLSTDTQYF

d_call: -
j_call: TRBJ1-6
v_call: TRBV29-1
clone_size: many
cdr3_nt: TGCAGCATAAAGACGGAGGGGAGTTCACCCCTCCACTTT
cdr3_aa: CSIKTEGSSPLHF

d_call: -
j_call: TRBJ1-4
v_call: TRBV6-1
clone_size: -
cdr3_nt: TGTGCCAGCAGTGGTACCCTCCTTGCAACTAATGAAAAACTGTTTTTT
cdr3_aa: CASSGTLLATNEKLFF

d_call: -
j_call: TRBJ2-7
v_call: TRBV6-6
clone_size: many
cdr3_nt: TGTGCCAGCAGTTACGGGGGACCGCCCTACGAGCAGTACTTC
cdr3_aa: CASSYGGPPYEQYF

d_call: -
j_call: TRBJ1-2
v_call: TRBV7-9
clone_size: -
cdr3_nt: TGTGCCAGCAGCTTAGCAGGGGCAGACTATGGCTACACCTTC
cdr3_aa: CASSLAGADYGYTF

d_call: -
j_call: TRBJ2-5
v_call: TRBV25-1
clone_size: few
cdr3_nt: TGTGCCAGCAGTAAACGCTCTATAGCGATCCAAGAGACCCAGTACTTC
cdr3_aa: CASSKRSIAIQETQYF